Sequencing of this TCR beta chain was carried out in a study of OX40 agonist ivuxolimab in advanced cancers. Enrollment shut out patients with autoimmune disease history or systemic immunosuppression. The CDR3 loop spans 15 amino acids. The V end was cut by 5 bases, the J end by 3 bases, with 17 bases between. CDR1 is SGHRS and CDR2 is YFSETQ in the germline V gene. The method was immunoSEQ multiplex PCR; TCRdb's version includes in-frame clones alone and lacks a portion of them. The table includes about 74,000 clones, 84% detected once. The receptor's source is an adult with an advanced solid tumor such as melanoma, head and neck, liver or kidney cancer. The chain couples TRBV5-1 to TRBJ2-5, with D perhaps matching TRBD1 or TRBD2 (5 bases each). Sequences were derived from CD4+ or CD8+ T cells sorted from blood, sampled in a trial of the OX40 agonist ivuxolimab. The CDR3 protein is CASSLPGGTKETQYF. The DNA of the CDR3 is TGCGCCAGCAGTCTTCCGGGTGGGACGAAAGAGACCCAGTACTTC.